These T cell receptor beta chains were read from a single sample in a study of blood T cell repertoires in COVID-19. Method: immunoSEQ multiplex PCR; TCRdb's copy keeps in-frame clones and lacks some. There are under 300,000 clones in the sample; roughly 83% occur only once, and 1.4% to 1.5% lies in the top ten. Sequenced: peripheral blood. The receptors were gathered from a human donor with COVID-19, enrolled during active disease. The donor label of this sample is uncertain. CDR3s include the opening cysteine and the closing phenylalanine or tryptophan. Each record gives: clone size, J gene, V gene, D gene, CDR3 DNA, CDR3 protein. D genes are given only for firm matches. Not every row has a clone size; where given, it reads once, few, many or a size class.

>once|TRBJ1-2|TRBV7-8|TRBD1
TGTGCCAGCAGAATCGCCACAGGGGCCGGCGGTGGCTACACCTTC
CASRIATGAGGGYTF
>NA|TRBJ2-7|TRBV5-1|TRBD2
TGCGCCAGCAGCTTGGTTAGCGGGATTGTCGAGCAGTACTTC
CASSLVSGIVEQYF
>NA|TRBJ1-5|TRBV28|TRBD1
TGTGCCAGCCGGGACAGGAGGTACAATCAGCCCCAGCATTTT
CASRDRRYNQPQHF
>NA|TRBJ2-2|TRBV5-1|TRBD2
TGCGCCAGCAGCCCGCTAGCGGGAGTGTATGGCGGGGAGCTGTTTTTT
CASSPLAGVYGGELFF
>NA|TRBJ1-1|TRBV3-1/TRBV3-2|TRBD1
TGTGCCAGCAGCTCTCTCGGCGGGACAGGGGGCATTGGGACTGAAGCTTTCTTT
CASSSLGGTGGIGTEAFF
>NA|TRBJ1-3|TRBV5-1|NA
TGCGCCAGCAGCTTGGACGGTCGGTCGAGAGGAAACACCATATATTTT
CASSLDGRSRGNTIYF
>NA|TRBJ2-7|TRBV11-3|TRBD1
TGTGCCAGCAGCCCCGGACAGGACTACGAGCAGTACTTC
CASSPGQDYEQYF
>NA|TRBJ2-7|TRBV9|TRBD1
TGTGCCAGCGCCCCGGGACAGGGTTTCTACGAGCAGTACTTC
CASAPGQGFYEQYF
>NA|TRBJ1-4|TRBV4-1|TRBD1
TGCGCCAGCAGCCAGGACAGGGTGTCTAATGAAAAACTGTTTTTT
CASSQDRVSNEKLFF
>NA|TRBJ2-6|TRBV27|NA
TGTGCCACCTCCCCACAGGCCTCTGGGGCCAACGTCCTGACTTTC
CATSPQASGANVLTF
>once|TRBJ2-7|TRBV6-6|NA
TGTGCCAGCAGTTATCGGGAGCAGTACTTC
CASSYREQYF
>NA|TRBJ2-1|TRBV7-2|TRBD2
TGTGCCAGCAGCGAAGTAGCGGGAGGGGACAATGAGCAGTTCTTC
CASSEVAGGDNEQFF
>NA|TRBJ2-1|TRBV6-5|TRBD2
TGTGCCAGCAGCCTACTAGCGGACAATGAGCAGTTCTTC
CASSLLADNEQFF
>NA|TRBJ2-3|TRBV9|TRBD2
TGTGCCAGCAGCTCCTCCTCCACCCGGGGGAGGGCCTCTACGCAGTATTTT
CASSSSSTRGRASTQYF
>NA|TRBJ2-2|TRBV11-2|NA
TGTGCCAGCAGCCCGGGTGGGGGGGAGCTGTTTTTT
CASSPGGGELFF
>NA|TRBJ1-2|TRBV19|TRBD1
TGTGCCAGTAGTATTGTGCAGACAGGGGATGGCTACACCTTC
CASSIVQTGDGYTF
>NA|TRBJ2-1|TRBV5-1|TRBD2
TGCGCCAGCAGCTTGGCCTGGAGCGGGAGGTACAATGAGCAGTTCTTC
CASSLAWSGRYNEQFF
>NA|TRBJ2-5|TRBV7-7|TRBD1
TGTGCTAGCAGCCTCGGGACAGTCCAAGAGACCCAGTACTTC
CASSLGTVQETQYF
>NA|TRBJ2-1|TRBV7-9|TRBD1
TGTGCCAGCAGCCGCGTGGACAGGGGGCCCGGTGAGCAGTTCTTC
CASSRVDRGPGEQFF
>NA|TRBJ2-1|TRBV7-9|NA
TGTGCCAGCAGCTTAGCGCGGGGTAGTCCGAATGAGCAGTTCTTC
CASSLARGSPNEQFF
>NA|TRBJ1-1|TRBV27|NA
TGTGCCAGCAGCTATTACAGGGACGGCACTGAAGCTTTCTTT
CASSYYRDGTEAFF
>NA|TRBJ2-1|TRBV3-1/TRBV3-2|TRBD2
TGTGCCAGCAGCCAAGATGTGAGCGGGGCCTACAATGAGCAGTTCTTC
CASSQDVSGAYNEQFF
>NA|TRBJ1-1|TRBV5-1|NA
TGCGCCAGCAGCTTGGCAGGGGACACTGAAGCTTTCTTT
CASSLAGDTEAFF
>few|TRBJ2-1|TRBV5-4|TRBD2
TGTGCCAGCAGCCCTTGGACTAGTGCCAATGAGCAGTTCTTC
CASSPWTSANEQFF
>NA|TRBJ1-1|TRBV11-2|NA
TGTGCCAGCAGCTTATCAGGGGAGAACACTGAAGCTTTCTTT
CASSLSGENTEAFF
>NA|TRBJ2-2|TRBV5-1|TRBD2
TGCGCCAGCAGCTGGGGACTAGCGGGCACCGGGGAGCTGTTTTTT
CASSWGLAGTGELFF
>NA|TRBJ1-5|TRBV18|TRBD1
TGTGCCAGCTCACCCTCGGACAGGGATCAGCCCCAGCATTTT
CASSPSDRDQPQHF
>NA|TRBJ1-2|TRBV2|TRBD1
TGTGCCAGCAGTGAGGGGGAAGGGACAGGGCCTTCTAACTATGGCTACACCTTC
CASSEGEGTGPSNYGYTF
>NA|TRBJ2-7|TRBV5-1|TRBD2
TGCGCCAGCAGCACGGATGGACTAGATCGATCCGAGCAGTACTTC
CASSTDGLDRSEQYF